Each of the 23 T cell receptor beta chains below was sequenced from the same sample in a study of T cells in Graves' hyperthyroidism and ophthalmopathy. It was RNA transcripts that yielded the amplified TCR beta CDR3 regions. RT-PCR in the first round (using the HTBI primer set) targeted the TCR CDR3. MiXCR, applied by TCRdb to the multiplex PCR reads, yields one record per CDR3 protein. The profile shows approximately 610,000 distinct CDR3 sequences, approximately 14% of them singletons. Sequencing input: blood. The source is a middle-aged woman with Graves' ophthalmopathy.

This clonotype was seen at least ten times. This sequence joins TRBV4-3 and TRBJ2-2; D may be TRBD2 (5 bases). Trimming took 0 bases from V and 6 from J, leaving 11 bases between them. This CDR3 has 15 amino acids. CDR1 LGHNA and CDR2 YSLEER come from the germline V gene. The CDR3 sequence: CASSQDPGNAGELFF. The CDR3 coding sequence is TGCGCCAGCAGCCAAGATCCGGGGAATGCCGGGGAGCTGTTTTTT.

To note about this clonotype: Just one base apart from a much larger clone, this may be a read error. The chain carries TRBV19 and TRBJ2-2; the D is unclear. V was clipped by 9 bases and J by 0 bases, with 17 bases between them. This CDR3 is built from 16 residues. Germline CDR1 and CDR2: LNHDA and SQIVND (reference sequence). Written as DNA, the CDR3 is TGTGCCAGCACTGATACTGGCGACGCGAACACCGGGGAGCTGTTTTTT. Amino acids: CASTDTGDANTGELFF.

This clonotype was counted ten times or more. The chain combines TRBV10-3 with TRBJ2-5; TRBD2 matches at 8 bases. The CDR3 runs to 17 residues. Trimming removed 0 bases from V and 5 bases from J; junction bases left unmatched: 11. Germline-derived CDR1 and CDR2 are ENHRY and SYGVKD. The CDR3 DNA is TGTGCCATCAGTGAGTCGATTTTAGCGGGACCCCAGGAGACCCAGTACTTC. Translating it yields CAISESILAGPQETQYF.

This clonotype was found a few times. This sequence joins TRBV4-1 and TRBJ2-4, with D uncertain. The CDR3 totals 16 residues. V lost 2 bases and J 0 bases, leaving 11 bases between the germline ends. Per the germline V gene, CDR1 is MGHRA and CDR2 is YSYEKL. CDR3 coding DNA: TGCGCCAGCAGCCAACTTGCCGTGGTAGCCAAAAACATTCAGTACTTC. It specifies CASSQLAVVAKNIQYF.

The rearrangement uses TRBV7-3 and TRBJ1-1, with 8 positions matching TRBD1. Germline CDR1 and CDR2: SGHTA and FQGTGA. V lost 1 base and J lost 7; bases outside the gene matches: 23. This CDR3 comprises 20 residues. CDR3 sequence reads: CASSLRESRDRLWGEDEAFF. The CDR3 coding sequence is TGTGCCAGCAGCTTAAGGGAAAGTCGGGACAGGTTGTGGGGGGAGGATGAAGCTTTCTTT.

V usage is TRBV30 and J usage is TRBJ2-2; D might be TRBD1 or TRBD2, each matching 5 bases. CDR3 length: 13 residues. Germline lookup yields CDR1 GTSNPN and CDR2 SVGIG (reference sequence). Trimming stripped 5 bases from V and 6 bases from J, with 13 bases between. The CDR3 DNA is TGTGCCTGGGGGGGACCTAACGCCGGGGAGCTGTTTTTT. This translates into CAWGGPNAGELFF.

CDR3 region: CASSDLAGATYEQYF. CDR3 bases: TGCGCCAGCAGCGATTTAGCGGGAGCAACCTACGAGCAGTACTTC. The J gene is TRBJ2-7, the V gene TRBV4-1; 9 bases match TRBD2. This CDR3 contains 15 residues. Losses at the gene ends were 5 bases for V and 2 bases for J; bases not matched to a gene: 7. The germline V gene has CDR1 MGHRA and CDR2 YSYEKL.

This clonotype has just a few counts. This rearrangement joins TRBV28 to TRBJ2-3; D remains unclear. V shed 4 bases and J shed 4 bases, with 9 bases lying between them. Germline CDR1 reads MDHEN; CDR2 reads SYDVKM. The CDR3 covers 13 residues. The CDR3 region is CASSSTPSDTQYF. CDR3 nucleotide sequence: TGTGCCAGCAGTTCGACTCCTTCAGATACGCAGTATTTT. The variable domain in full, with the rest retrieved from reference TRBV28 and TRBJ2-3, is DVKVTQSSRYLVKRTGEKVFLECVQDMDHENMFWYRQDPGLGLRLIYFSYDVKMKEKGDIPEGYSVSREKKERFSLILESASTNQTSMYLCASSSTPSDTQYFGPGTRLTVL.

This chain links TRBV4-1 with TRBJ1-3, with 8 bases that match TRBD1. Unmatched junction bases numbered 8, after V lost 2 bases and J lost 5 bases. CDR1 and CDR2 from the germline V gene are MGHRA and YSYEKL. This CDR3 spans 16 amino acids. The CDR3 DNA follows: TGCGCCAGCAGCCAAACCGGCGGACAGGGTAGAAACACCATATATTTT. Its protein product is CASSQTGGQGRNTIYF.

Many counts were recorded for this clonotype. CDR3 sequence: CSAPSGPSSYEQYF. The CDR3 nucleotides read TGCAGTGCCCCCTCGGGGCCCAGCTCCTACGAGCAGTACTTC. The chain uses TRBV20-1 and TRBJ2-7; the D call may be TRBD1 or TRBD2 (5 bases each). The length of the CDR3 is 14 residues. V gave up 6 bases and J gave up 0 bases, with 15 bases separating them. Germline V gene sequence: CDR1 DFQATT, CDR2 SNEGSKA (reference sequence).

The rearrangement uses TRBV4-2 and TRBJ1-5; D gene uncertain. The CDR3 covers 15 residues. V lost 3 bases and J lost 5, with 14 bases in between. CDR1 and CDR2 (germline): LGHNA, YNFKEQ. The CDR3 protein is CASSQVRLLDQPQHF. The CDR3 coding sequence is TGTGCCAGCAGCCAGGTACGCCTGCTGGATCAGCCCCAGCATTTT.

This clonotype was recorded many times. This sequence joins TRBV2 and TRBJ2-7; 9 bases are a match to TRBD2. Germline V gene sequence: CDR1 SNHLY, CDR2 FYNNEI. The CDR3 sequence is 16 residues long. Unmatched junction bases numbered 11, after V lost 7 bases and J lost 1 base. The CDR3 loop is CASTPRPGLASYEQYF. Written as DNA, the CDR3 is TGTGCCAGCACCCCCCGGCCGGGACTAGCATCCTACGAGCAGTACTTC.

This clonotype was found many times. The V and J genes are TRBV15 and TRBJ2-5; D might be TRBD2 (5 bases). Germline CDR1 reads LNHNV; CDR2 reads YYDKDF (reference sequence). CDR3 length: 17 amino acids. V was cut by 5 bases and J by 1 base, with 20 bases left in between. The CDR3 protein is CATSPRGIAASQETQYF. The CDR3, as DNA: TGTGCCACCAGCCCCCGAGGGATCGCTGCGAGCCAAGAGACCCAGTACTTC.

The chain combines TRBV7-2 with TRBJ1-5; D is unclear. The V gene lost 0 bases and the J gene lost 5 bases, with 8 bases spanning the gap. The CDR3 is 14 residues long. The V gene's germline CDR1 is SGHTA and CDR2 FQGNSA. CDR3 region: CASSLARTDQPQHF. CDR3 in DNA: TGTGCCAGCAGCTTAGCTCGGACCGATCAGCCCCAGCATTTT.

V gene TRBV6-2 or TRBV6-3 combines with J gene TRBJ2-7; the D gene is possibly TRBD1 (5 bases). CDR3 length: 12 residues. V was clipped by 8 bases and J by 4 bases, with 12 bases between them. CDR1 and CDR2 (germline): MNHEY, SVGEGT. CDR3 in amino acids: CASARVRYEQYF. In nucleotides, the CDR3 is TGTGCCAGCGCCAGGGTAAGGTACGAGCAGTACTTC.

Many counts were recorded for this clonotype. The V call is TRBV7-2, the J call TRBJ2-7, with a possible D match to TRBD2 (5 bases). V was pared by 1 base and J by 12 bases, with 19 bases between. Per the germline V gene, CDR1 is SGHTA and CDR2 is FQGNSA. The CDR3 totals 14 residues. CDR3 region: CASSLVFGLADRYF. In DNA form, the CDR3 reads TGTGCCAGCAGCTTAGTGTTCGGCCTAGCCGATAGGTACTTC. The complete variable domain, with remaining parts taken from reference TRBV7-2 and TRBJ2-7, reads GAGVSQSPSNKVTEKGKDVELRCDPISGHTALYWYRQSLGQGLEFLIYFQGNSAPDKSGLPSDRFSAERTGGSVSTLTIQRTQQEDSAVYLCASSLVFGLADRYFGPGTRLTVT.

The chain joins TRBV20-1 to TRBJ2-4; D is perhaps TRBD1 (5 bases). The CDR3 totals 13 residues. Germline CDR1 is DFQATT and CDR2 is SNEGSKA (reference sequence). V was trimmed by 1 base and J by 5 bases, leaving 9 bases between them. The CDR3 loop is CSARGQGQNIQYF. The CDR3 DNA reads as TGCAGTGCTAGAGGCCAGGGTCAAAACATTCAGTACTTC.

The chain couples TRBV6-2 or TRBV6-3 to TRBJ1-5; D uncertain. This CDR3 is 14 amino acids long. Trimming stripped 1 base from V and 7 bases from J, with 11 bases between. Germline-derived CDR1 and CDR2 are MNHEY and SVGEGT. The CDR3, as DNA: TGTGCCAGCAGTTACTTGGGGTTGGGACAGCCCCAGCATTTT. This gives the protein CASSYLGLGQPQHF.

This clonotype was found many times. V usage is TRBV11-2 and J usage is TRBJ2-7; D remains unclear. V lost 5 bases to trimming and J lost 6 bases, with 23 bases between them. Germline assignment: CDR1 SGHAT and CDR2 FQNNGV. CDR3 length: 16 amino acids. CDR3 sequence reads: CASSLNPDRRIFEQYF. The CDR3 DNA follows: TGTGCCAGCAGCCTCAACCCCGACCGAAGGATTTTCGAGCAGTACTTC.

This clonotype came up many times. The CDR3 DNA reads as TGTGCCAGCAGTGGTCACAGAGATCAGCCCCAGCATTTT. Encoded protein: CASSGHRDQPQHF. V is TRBV6-1 and J is TRBJ1-5; D is unresolved. CDR3 size: 13 residues. Germline CDR1 MNHNS, CDR2 SASEGT. Trimming stripped 4 bases from V and 5 bases from J, with 9 bases between.

The chain employs TRBV11-2 and TRBJ2-2, with TRBD2 identical over 10 bases. The ends lost 5 bases at V and 6 bases at J; junction bases unmatched: 6. CDR1 SGHAT and CDR2 FQNNGV come from the germline V gene. The CDR3 has 15 amino acids. CDR3 bases: TGTGCCAGCAGCCCCTCCGGGACTAGCGCCGGGGAGCTGTTTTTT. This encodes CASSPSGTSAGELFF.

At least ten counts were recorded for this clonotype. This chain uses TRBV12-5 with TRBJ1-1; D may be TRBD1 (5 bases). This CDR3 has 15 amino acids. V was trimmed by 2 bases and J by 0 bases, leaving 10 bases between them. From germline, CDR1 is LGHNT and CDR2 FRNRAP. This CDR3 reads CASGLSGQMNTEAFF. The CDR3 DNA reads TGTGCTAGTGGTTTGTCCGGACAAATGAACACTGAAGCTTTCTTT.

In this sample, this clonotype turned up many times. The V call is TRBV28, the J call TRBJ2-7, with 8 bases lining up with TRBD1. V lost 10 bases to trimming and J lost 12 bases; unmatched junction nucleotides: 14. There are 12 residues in the CDR3. Per the germline V gene, CDR1 is MDHEN and CDR2 is SYDVKM. The CDR3 nucleotides are TGTGCCACCCAATCCGGGACAGGCCCGACGTACTTC. Translated: CATQSGTGPTYF.